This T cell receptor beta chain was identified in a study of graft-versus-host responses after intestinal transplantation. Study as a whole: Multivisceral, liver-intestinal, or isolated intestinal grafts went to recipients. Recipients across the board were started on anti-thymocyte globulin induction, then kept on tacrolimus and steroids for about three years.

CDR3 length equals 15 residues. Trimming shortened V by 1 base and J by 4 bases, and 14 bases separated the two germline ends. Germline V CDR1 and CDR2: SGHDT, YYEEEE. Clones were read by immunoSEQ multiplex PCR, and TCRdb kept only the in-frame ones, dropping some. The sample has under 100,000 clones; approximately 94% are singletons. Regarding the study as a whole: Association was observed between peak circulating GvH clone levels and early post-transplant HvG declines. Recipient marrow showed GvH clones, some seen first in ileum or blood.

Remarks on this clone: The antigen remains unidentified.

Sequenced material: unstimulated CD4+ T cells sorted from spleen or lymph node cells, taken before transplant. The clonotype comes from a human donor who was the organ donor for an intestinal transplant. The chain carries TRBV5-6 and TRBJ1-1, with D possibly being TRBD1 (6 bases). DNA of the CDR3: TGTGCCAGCAGCTTGTCCGGGGGCTGGGGCACTGAAGCTTTCTTT. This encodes CASSLSGGWGTEAFF. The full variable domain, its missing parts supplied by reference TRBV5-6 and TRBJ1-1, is DAGVTQSPTHLIKTRGQQVTLRCSPKSGHDTVSWYQQALGQGPQFIFQYYEEEERQRGNFPDRFSGHQFPNYSSELNVNALLLGDSALYLCASSLSGGWGTEAFFGQGTRLTVV.